This T cell receptor (beta chain) emerged from a study of CXCR3-negative and CXCR3-positive naive CD8 T cells. On this clonotype: Antigen unknown.

The CDR3 runs to 17 residues. CDR1 is SGHVS and CDR2 is FNYEAQ in the germline V gene. Study findings and constraints: Relative to memory CD8+ cells, whose diversity was much lower, both naive subsets had comparably high diversity. Expression of CXCR3 was partially reduced after cryopreservation, and fresh PBMCs were used in most assays. For CXCR3-positive naive cells, TRB CDR3s were more hydrophobic than those of CXCR3-negative naive cells. Memory, not naive, CXCR3-negative and CXCR3-positive cells differed in TRBV-TRBJ usage.

The authors made the TRB cDNA libraries by 5' RACE using UMI labels. TCRdb derives one entry per CDR3 protein from the 5' RACE reads, leaving out DNA. This repertoire includes 84,000 or so distinct CDR3 sequences. The study sorted every CD8+ T cell subset in triplicate at about 270,000 cells each. The chain joins TRBV7-6 to TRBJ2-1; the D call from TCRdb, TRBD2, cannot be confirmed without DNA. What was sequenced was naive CXCR3+ CD8+ T cells from blood. Subset denoted: CD45RO-CCR7+CD27+CD95- naive CD8+ T cells expressing CXCR3 (TNR3+). This TCR was sampled from a human donor in good health. Some clones in this sample may be carry-over from other donors' samples. The CDR3 sequence is CASSSQVSGSYYNEQFF.